The rows below give T cell receptor beta chains drawn from one sample of a study of radiation and T cells in renal cell carcinoma. TCRdb keeps only in-frame clones here, not all; method: immunoSEQ multiplex PCR. This sample has roughly 58,000 clones, with 60% to 85% found just once. Here the sequenced sample was blood, taken from a patient whose treatment included radiotherapy and nephrectomy. These receptor sequences come from a man between 60 and 70 years old with renal cell carcinoma. Each CDR3 is given with its conserved first and last residue. Size values are once, few and many counts, or a class for expanded clones, and some rows have none.

>15|TRBV15|few
CATSRGGLRTYEQYF
>13|TRBV5-1|once
CASNTGGQNEQFF
>14|TRBV5-6|.
CASSSRLAQETQYF
>14|TRBV6-1|.
CASSEADSNQPQHF
>13|TRBV11-2|.
CASSLDVDYGYTF
>15|TRBV7-2|few
CASSRGGTLYNEQFF
>13|TRBV4-3|.
CASSQGMAYEQYF
>15|TRBV6-4|.
CASSAQPGGINEQFF
>15|TRBV19|.
CASSKGTGNNQPQHF
>11|TRBV29-1|.
CSVEYTGELFF
>15|TRBV28|.
CASSVRGGIDQPQHF
>14|TRBV11-2|.
CASSLDMGGYGYTF
>14|TRBV6-5|.
CASSRRRTSGEQFF
>17|TRBV5-1|.
CASSLALVTSGDNEQFF
>15|TRBV27|.
CASSLSMDRGYGYTF
>13|TRBV29-1|.
CSVHGDSSYEQYF
>13|TRBV6-1|.
CASARLMDTEAFF
>12|TRBV6-5|.
CASSPVGSTQYF
>12|TRBV10-1|.
CASGTSSETQYF
>15|TRBV5-5|few
CASSFMGQGSYEQYF
>14|TRBV7-8|.
CASSLESTNEKLFF
>15|TRBV7-8|.
CASSLEGQGETEAFF